The clone carrying this TCR beta chain was found a few times. The data belong to a study of blood T cell repertoires in COVID-19. CDR3 length: 15 residues. Germline CDR1 reads SGHAT; CDR2 reads FQNNGV. Between the trimmed V and J ends, which lost 3 bases and 4 bases, there was a span of 15 bases. Generated by immunoSEQ multiplex PCR, the TCRdb table keeps only in-frame clones and is missing some. The repertoire holds fewer than 250,000 clones, with around four fifths as singletons. Sequences were obtained from peripheral blood. The V gene is TRBV11-2, the J gene TRBJ2-5, with D perhaps TRBD2 (7 bases). This sequence was found in a woman aged 60-70 years with active or convalescent COVID-19. CDR3 loop: CASSFRGGASETQYF. CDR3 nucleotides: TGTGCCAGCAGCTTTCGAGGGGGGGCTTCAGAGACCCAGTACTTC.